The 31 T cell receptor beta chains given below trace back to one sample, sequenced in a study of blood T cell repertoires in COVID-19. Method: immunoSEQ multiplex PCR; TCRdb's copy keeps in-frame clones and lacks some. The sample includes 270,000 or so clones, about 88% seen only once; the top ten take just over 6.5%. The specimen was PBMCs or T cells enriched from blood (not recorded which). These receptors all stem from a woman aged 45-65 years who had been exposed to COVID-19.

In its sample, this clone was seen once. J is TRBJ1-2 and V is TRBV5-1; D is unclear. The germline V gene has CDR1 SGHRS and CDR2 YFSETQ. Trimming took 3 bases from V and 2 from J, leaving 17 bases between them. This CDR3 is 16 amino acids long. CDR3 sequence reads: CASSYPMSERNYGYTF. CDR3 bases: TGCGCCAGCAGCTATCCTATGTCCGAAAGAAACTATGGCTACACCTTC.

The rearrangement links TRBV21-1 to TRBJ1-6. TRBV21-1 constitutes a pseudogene. The CDR3 has 12 amino acids. The CDR3 loop is CASSKVEEPLHF. In nucleotides, the CDR3 is TGTGCCAGCAGCAAAGTTGAGGAGCCCCTCCACTTT.

The rearrangement uses TRBV18 and TRBJ2-2, with D possibly being TRBD2 (5 bases). V was shortened by 2 bases and J by 4 bases, with 11 bases between the two germline ends. CDR3 length equals 15 residues. Germline CDR1 and CDR2: KGHSH and LQKENI. Written as DNA, the CDR3 is TGTGCCAGCTCACCAACGAGGACTCCCACCGGGGAGCTGTTTTTT. Its protein product is CASSPTRTPTGELFF.

The chain has TRBV27 and TRBJ2-7, with 9 bases fitting TRBD2. Trimming took 5 bases from V and 2 from J; bases not matched to a gene: 10. This CDR3 comprises 16 residues. The V gene's germline CDR1 is MNHEY and CDR2 SMNVEV (reference sequence). The CDR3 is CASSERLAVPTYEQYF. DNA for the CDR3: TGTGCCAGCAGTGAGAGACTAGCGGTTCCCACCTACGAGCAGTACTTC.

The chain uses TRBV29-1 and TRBJ1-2, with a tentative D call TRBD1 (6 bases). Trimming removed 3 bases from V and 5 bases from J, with 16 bases in between. The germline CDR1 and CDR2 sequences are SQVTM and ANQGSEA. The CDR3 is 14 residues long. The CDR3 DNA reads TGCAGCGTTGACGTTGGGGGCGCGATGTATGGCTACACCTTC. It encodes CSVDVGGAMYGYTF.

CDR3 amino acids: CATTADRGFVGSPLHF. The CDR3 DNA sequence: TGTGCCACAACCGCAGACAGGGGTTTCGTTGGTTCACCCCTCCACTTT. The gene calls are TRBV19 and TRBJ1-6, with 8 bases that match TRBD1. The J segment lost 9 bases and the V segment lost 10 bases, leaving 17 bases of the junction unmatched. Looked up from germline, CDR1 is LNHDA and CDR2 is SQIVND (reference sequence). The CDR3 extends over 16 amino acids.

V and J are TRBV19 and TRBJ1-6; TRBD1 agrees at 7 bases. This CDR3 contains 13 residues. V lost 9 bases, J lost 12 bases, and 11 bases stayed unmatched. The germline V gene encodes CDR1 LNHDA and CDR2 SQIVND (reference sequence). The CDR3 DNA sequence: TGTGCCAGCCGACAGGGAGCGTCGGGACCCCTCCACTTT. Protein: CASRQGASGPLHF.

The chain couples TRBV5-6 to TRBJ2-7; tentatively, D is TRBD2 (6 bases). This CDR3 has 16 amino acids. V gave up 6 bases and J gave up 3 bases, with 22 bases separating them. Germline-derived CDR1 and CDR2 are SGHDT and YYEEEE. This CDR3 reads CASTLKAGPRNYEQYF. DNA of the CDR3: TGTGCCAGCACCCTAAAGGCGGGGCCCCGGAACTACGAGCAGTACTTC.

The chain recombines TRBV28 with TRBJ2-2, with D tentatively TRBD1 (5 bases). The CDR3 runs 16 residues. Germline V gene data show CDR1 as MDHEN and CDR2 as SYDVKM. The germline V and J ends were trimmed by 3 bases and 4 bases, with 15 bases remaining between them. The CDR3 here is CASSLMGLEGTGELFF. The DNA of the CDR3 is TGTGCCAGCAGTTTGATGGGGCTTGAAGGCACCGGGGAGCTGTTTTTT.

This sequence joins TRBV12-3 or TRBV12-4 and TRBJ2-3; D may be TRBD2 (6 bases). This CDR3 spans 13 amino acids. With 1 base removed from V and 5 bases from J, the gap between germline ends came to 7 bases. CDR3 in amino acids: CASSLVGGDTQYF. The CDR3 coding sequence is TGTGCCAGCAGTTTAGTGGGGGGAGATACGCAGTATTTT.

The chain uses TRBV5-1 and TRBJ1-1; TRBD1 is a possible D gene (6 bases). V lost 1 base, J lost 4 bases, and 20 bases lay in between. The CDR3 has 17 amino acids. Germline V gene lookup returns CDR1 SGHRS and CDR2 YFSETQ. The CDR3 coding sequence is TGCGCCAGCAGCTTGTCGTTACAGGGACGGAGAGGCACTGAAGCTTTCTTT. Protein sequence: CASSLSLQGRRGTEAFF.

The chain has TRBV3-1 (or the pseudogene TRBV3-2) and TRBJ1-1; tentative D call: TRBD1 (5 bases). Germline V CDR1 and CDR2: LGHDT, YNNKEL (reference sequence). This CDR3 has 15 amino acids. V shed 4 bases and J shed 4 bases, with 16 bases lying between them. The CDR3 is CASSLFGGTVTEAFF. The CDR3 coding sequence is TGTGCCAGCAGCCTCTTTGGGGGGACGGTCACTGAAGCTTTCTTT.

The rearrangement uses TRBV27 and TRBJ2-2; D ambiguous. CDR1 and CDR2 from the germline V gene are MNHEY and SMNVEV (reference sequence). This CDR3 has 14 amino acids. V gave up 1 base and J gave up 1 base, with 4 bases separating them. CDR3 protein: CASSLYMNTGELFF. The CDR3 coding sequence is TGTGCCAGCAGTTTATATATGAACACCGGGGAGCTGTTTTTT.

Here the CDR3 reads CASSLTREETQYF. In nucleotides, the CDR3 is TGTGCCAGCAGTTTAACAAGGGAGGAGACCCAGTACTTC. This chain connects TRBV28 to TRBJ2-5; TRBD2 is a possible D gene (5 bases). The CDR3 runs 13 residues. Per the germline V gene, CDR1 is MDHEN and CDR2 is SYDVKM. With 2 bases removed from V and 5 bases from J, the gap between germline ends came to 9 bases.

The chain is built from TRBV2 and TRBJ2-1; 10 bases align to TRBD2. This CDR3 has 13 residues. V lost 6 bases, J lost 10 bases, and 6 bases stayed unmatched. Germline lookup yields CDR1 SNHLY and CDR2 FYNNEI. The DNA for the CDR3 is TGTGCCAGCAGAAAGGAGACTAGCGGGGAGCAGTTCTTC. Its protein is CASRKETSGEQFF. Filled out from reference TRBV2 and TRBJ2-1, the complete variable domain reads EPEVTQTPSHQVTQMGQEVILRCVPISNHLYFYWYRQILGQKVEFLVSFYNNEISEKSEIFDDQFSVERPDGSNFTLKIRSTKLEDSAMYFCASRKETSGEQFFGPGTRLTVL.

The V gene is TRBV11-2, the J gene TRBJ1-1; maybe TRBD1 (5 bases). Per the germline V gene, CDR1 is SGHAT and CDR2 is FQNNGV. This CDR3 has 14 amino acids. The germline V and J ends were trimmed by 3 bases and 4 bases, with 12 bases remaining between them. The CDR3: CASSLGGVSTEAFF. The DNA of the CDR3 is TGTGCCAGCAGCTTGGGAGGGGTTAGCACTGAAGCTTTCTTT.

This chain links TRBV29-1 with TRBJ1-5; D may be TRBD1 (5 bases). The V end was cut by 4 bases, the J end by 0 bases, with 7 bases between. CDR1 is SQVTM, CDR2 ANQGSEA, per germline. This CDR3 contains 13 residues. The CDR3 protein is CSVGTFSNQPQHF. Written as DNA, the CDR3 is TGCAGCGTTGGGACATTTAGCAATCAGCCCCAGCATTTT.

The chain employs TRBV21-1 and TRBJ1-5; TRBD1, the table's D call, was not compared with the DNA. TRBV21-1 is tagged as a pseudogene. The CDR3 has 17 amino acids. CDR3 residues: CASSKPEWAPSNQPQHF. The CDR3 nucleotides read TGTGCCAGCAGCAAACCCGAGTGGGCCCCGAGCAATCAGCCCCAGCATTTT.

This chain links TRBV4-1 with TRBJ1-4, with 10 bases that match TRBD1. The trim removed 4 bases at V and 4 bases at J, leaving 6 bases unmatched. The CDR3 sequence is 16 residues long. Per germline, CDR1 MGHRA and CDR2 YSYEKL. CDR3 amino acids: CASSRDRGGNNEKLFF. The CDR3 coding sequence is TGCGCCAGCAGCCGGGACAGGGGAGGGAATAATGAAAAACTGTTTTTT.

This clone appeared once. The rearrangement joins TRBV14 to TRBJ1-3; D gene uncertain. The V gene lost 0 bases and the J gene lost 16 bases, with 19 bases spanning the gap. Germline assignment: CDR1 SGHDN and CDR2 FVKESK. The CDR3 contains 14 residues. The CDR3 bases are TGTGCCAGCAGCCAAGAAACTACCGCGTCCGCCTTGTATTTT. Translated, it gives CASSQETTASALYF.

The rearrangement joins TRBV25-1 to TRBJ2-7; D might be TRBD2 (6 bases). Trimming took off 4 bases at V and 5 bases at J, with 12 bases between the two ends. The CDR3 has 13 residues. Germline V gene lookup returns CDR1 MGHDK and CDR2 SYGVNS. For the CDR3, the DNA is TGTGCCAGCAGTGGCGGGGCGAGGAACGAGCAGTACTTC. This sequence encodes CASSGGARNEQYF.

V usage is TRBV2 and J usage is TRBJ1-5; 7 bases are a match to TRBD1. The V gene end was trimmed by 5 bases and the J gene end by 5 bases; junction bases not matched to a gene: 3. CDR1 and CDR2 (germline): SNHLY, FYNNEI. The CDR3 consists of 13 residues. The CDR3 nucleotides read TGTGCCAGCAGTAGGGGGCAGGATCAGCCCCAGCATTTT. This sequence encodes CASSRGQDQPQHF.

CDR3 sequence (DNA): TGTGCCAGCAGCGTAGTAGACAGCAATGAGCAGTTCTTC. Protein: CASSVVDSNEQFF. The chain recombines TRBV9 with TRBJ2-1, with a tentative D call TRBD1 (5 bases). From germline, CDR1 is SGDLS and CDR2 YYNGEE. CDR3 length: 13 amino acids. Trimming left V 0 bases short and J 6 bases short, with 7 bases between.

This clone appeared a few times. The chain joins TRBV2 to TRBJ1-2; D gene ambiguous. The CDR3 is 13 amino acids. The germline gives CDR1 SNHLY, CDR2 FYNNEI. The V gene lost 0 bases and the J gene lost 8 bases, with 10 bases spanning the gap. The CDR3 spells CASSEARGKGYTF. In nucleotides, the CDR3 is TGTGCCAGCAGTGAAGCTAGAGGGAAAGGCTACACCTTC.

The CDR3 nucleotides read TGTGCCAGCAGTCGGACTAGTCCTTACGAGCAGTACTTC. This translates into CASSRTSPYEQYF. The rearrangement links TRBV2 to TRBJ2-7; 7 nucleotides agree with TRBD2. V shed 5 bases and J 4 bases; nucleotides not matched to a gene: 5. The germline V gene encodes CDR1 SNHLY and CDR2 FYNNEI. This CDR3 is built from 13 residues.

This chain links TRBV6-1 with TRBJ1-5; 9 nucleotides align to TRBD1. CDR1 is MNHNS and CDR2 is SASEGT in the germline V gene. The CDR3 runs 17 residues. With 2 bases clipped from V and 1 base from J, the junction kept 6 bases outside the gene matches. This CDR3 is CASSESPGQGSNQPQHF. In nucleotides, the CDR3 is TGTGCCAGCAGTGAAAGCCCGGGACAGGGCAGCAATCAGCCCCAGCATTTT.

Worth noting for this clone: This sample also contains other DNA sequences that code for the same CDR3. The rearrangement links TRBV9 to TRBJ2-5; 11 bases agree with TRBD2. Trimming removed 0 bases from V and 2 bases from J; junction bases left unmatched: 3. Germline V gives CDR1 SGDLS, CDR2 YYNGEE. The CDR3 runs 16 residues. CDR3 sequence reads: CASSVAASGGQETQYF. In nucleotides, the CDR3 is TGTGCCAGCAGCGTAGCGGCTAGCGGGGGGCAAGAGACCCAGTACTTC.

The chain joins TRBV19 to TRBJ1-2; 10 bases agree with TRBD1. Losses at the gene ends were 7 bases for V and 2 bases for J; bases not matched to a gene: 7. Germline V gene data show CDR1 as LNHDA and CDR2 as SQIVND (reference sequence). This CDR3 has 15 residues. The CDR3 loop reads CASNLPGQGNYGYTF. The CDR3 DNA reads TGTGCCAGTAATCTACCGGGACAGGGGAACTATGGCTACACCTTC.

V and J are TRBV5-8 and TRBJ1-1; D is ambiguous. This CDR3 has 14 amino acids. The germline gives CDR1 SGHTS, CDR2 YDEGEE. V shed 2 bases and J shed 5 bases, with 13 bases lying between them. CDR3 amino acids: CASSFNRGLTEAFF. CDR3 nucleotides: TGTGCCAGCAGCTTTAACCGGGGTTTGACTGAAGCTTTCTTT.

The chain carries TRBV7-2 and TRBJ1-3; 7 bases align to TRBD1. The CDR3 has 15 amino acids. Germline V gives CDR1 SGHTA, CDR2 FQGNSA. Trimming removed 5 bases from V and 4 bases from J; junction bases left unmatched: 8. Here the CDR3 DNA reads TGTGCCAGCAGCCAGACCGGGACAGCCGGAAACACCATATATTTT. Its protein product is CASSQTGTAGNTIYF.

Here the CDR3 reads CASSYGGNYGYTF. CDR3 bases: TGTGCCAGCAGTTATGGGGGGAACTATGGCTACACCTTC. The rearrangement uses TRBV6-5 and TRBJ1-2; D is possibly TRBD1 (5 bases). V lost 3 bases and J 2 bases, leaving 7 bases between the germline ends. Germline assignment: CDR1 MNHEY and CDR2 SVGAGI. This CDR3 spans 13 amino acids.